This T cell receptor beta chain emerged from a study of blood T cell repertoires in COVID-19. Study as a whole: Acute-phase and convalescent COVID-19 samples originated in the United States, Italy and Spain. The cDNA or gDNA used as material had been derived from T cells, B-cell-depleted T cells, or PBMCs.

From germline, CDR1 is SGHTA and CDR2 FQGNSA. V lost 6 bases and J lost 5; bases outside the gene matches: 5. The CDR3 runs 14 residues. In the authors' workflow: The assay estimated nucleated cells by amplifying reference gene primers. Measured with immunoSEQ multiplex PCR; TCRdb has only the in-frame clones, and not every one. V and J calls and clone size are those listed in that table; D and trimming were worked out from the DNA. The sample lists roughly 91,000 clones, 65% to 85% occurring once. The sequence came from a man in his 70s with active or convalescent COVID-19. Sequencing input: peripheral blood. The V gene is TRBV7-2, the J gene TRBJ2-5; 11 bases fit TRBD2. The CDR3 DNA reads TGTGCCAGCAGGAATAGCGGGGGGGTTGAGACCCAGTACTTC. Translation: CASRNSGGVETQYF.